This is a list of T cell receptor beta chains from one sample in a study of blood T cell repertoires in COVID-19. The data were produced by immunoSEQ multiplex PCR, yet TCRdb's version contains in-frame clones alone and is incomplete. The table records about 150,000 clones, approximately 80% of them present only once. The sequenced material came from peripheral blood. These receptors originate from a woman aged 50 to 60 in a cohort sampled during active or convalescent COVID-19. Both conserved end residues are part of each CDR3. D genes are given only for firm matches. Some rows have no size entry. The others give once, few or many, or a class for an expanded clone.

clone_size	j_call	d_call	v_call	cdr3_aa	cdr3_nt
-	TRBJ2-7	TRBD2	TRBV6-5	CASSTTSGAAYEQYF	TGTGCCAGCAGTACAACCAGCGGGGCGGCCTACGAGCAGTACTTC
once	TRBJ2-2	-	TRBV15	CATTPRQGRGPPGELFF	TGTGCCACCACCCCCCGGCAGGGGCGCGGACCCCCCGGGGAGCTGTTTTTT
-	TRBJ1-2	-	TRBV7-9	CASSLVEGYGYTF	TGTGCCAGCAGCTTAGTTGAGGGTTACGGCTACACCTTC
few	TRBJ1-5	-	TRBV18	CASSPEQGGQPQHF	TGTGCCAGCTCACCGGAACAGGGCGGTCAGCCCCAGCATTTT
-	TRBJ1-1	-	TRBV9	CASSAPVGVSTEAFF	TGTGCCAGCAGCGCACCCGTCGGGGTAAGCACTGAAGCTTTCTTT
-	TRBJ2-3	-	TRBV3-1/TRBV3-2	CASSQSRGDTQYF	TGTGCCAGCAGCCAATCACGGGGTGATACGCAGTATTTT
-	TRBJ1-2	TRBD1	TRBV2	CASKGTESSYGYTF	TGTGCCAGCAAAGGGACAGAGTCGTCCTATGGCTACACCTTC
once	TRBJ1-2	-	TRBV2	CASSLLGSSGYGYTF	TGTGCCAGCAGTCTTCTAGGTAGTAGCGGGTATGGCTACACCTTC
-	TRBJ2-5	-	TRBV12-1	CASSLAGGETQYF	TGTGCCAGCAGCTTGGCAGGGGGTGAGACCCAGTACTTC
-	TRBJ1-1	-	TRBV3-1/TRBV3-2	CASSQGGQISEAFF	TGTGCCAGCAGCCAAGGTGGACAAATATCTGAAGCTTTCTTT
-	TRBJ1-1	-	TRBV13	CASSLGTEQLNAEAFF	TGTGCCAGCAGCTTAGGAACAGAACAATTGAACGCTGAAGCTTTCTTT
-	TRBJ2-7	TRBD2	TRBV10-3	CAISVGSGGTYEQYF	TGTGCCATCAGTGTAGGTAGCGGGGGGACCTACGAGCAGTACTTC
-	TRBJ1-4	TRBD1	TRBV30	CAWSVAGTGFF	TGTGCCTGGAGTGTTGCCGGGACAGGGTTTTTT
once	TRBJ2-3	TRBD1	TRBV7-9	CASSQQGAGTDTQYF	TGTGCCAGCAGCCAACAGGGGGCCGGCACAGATACGCAGTATTTT
-	TRBJ2-1	-	TRBV27	CASSLGRGEQFF	TGTGCCAGCAGTTTAGGGCGTGGAGAGCAGTTCTTC
-	TRBJ2-4	-	TRBV6-5	CASRTDKNIQYF	TGTGCCAGTAGGACTGACAAAAACATTCAGTACTTC
-	TRBJ2-7	TRBD2	TRBV9	CASSVAPGLAEYEQYF	TGTGCCAGCAGCGTCGCACCGGGACTAGCGGAATACGAGCAGTACTTC
-	TRBJ1-4	-	TRBV6-1	CASSERGFNEKLFF	TGTGCCAGCAGTGAACGGGGATTTAATGAAAAACTGTTTTTT
-	TRBJ1-2	-	TRBV7-2	CASSTHPETVYTF	TGTGCCAGCAGCACCCACCCTGAGACAGTCTACACCTTC
-	TRBJ2-3	TRBD2	TRBV9	CASSVGGLAADTQYF	TGTGCCAGCAGCGTAGGTGGACTAGCTGCAGATACGCAGTATTTT
-	TRBJ2-4	-	TRBV30	CAWSPRTVRLILAKNIQYF	TGTGCCTGGAGTCCCCGGACAGTCCGTCTGATCCTAGCCAAAAACATTCAGTACTTC
few	TRBJ2-1	-	TRBV11-3	CASSLNYNEQFF	TGTGCCAGCAGCCTTAACTACAATGAGCAGTTCTTC
-	TRBJ1-2	-	TRBV11-2	CASSLFPAIDYGYTF	TGTGCCAGCAGCTTATTCCCAGCGATTGACTATGGCTACACCTTC
-	TRBJ1-6	TRBD1	TRBV7-2	CASSSQGDRNSPLHF	TGTGCCAGCAGCTCCCAGGGGGATCGTAATTCACCCCTCCACTTT
few	TRBJ1-1	TRBD1	TRBV19	CASSIKSVAGGTEAFF	TGTGCCAGTAGTATAAAGAGTGTTGCAGGGGGCACTGAAGCTTTCTTT
-	TRBJ2-2	TRBD2	TRBV2	CASSVLADTGELFF	TGTGCCAGCAGTGTCCTAGCGGACACCGGGGAGCTGTTTTTT
few	TRBJ1-2	-	TRBV5-6	CASRSINRNYGYTF	TGTGCCAGCAGGTCCATAAATCGGAACTATGGCTACACCTTC
-	TRBJ2-7	-	TRBV11-2	CASSPYAEGDEQYF	TGTGCCAGCAGCCCTTACGCTGAAGGGGACGAGCAGTACTTC
few	TRBJ2-2	-	TRBV11-1	CASSSRQTTGELFF	TGTGCCAGCAGCTCGCGACAGACCACCGGGGAGCTGTTTTTT
-	TRBJ2-3	TRBD1	TRBV7-6	CASSFRTGDSTDTQYF	TGTGCCAGCAGCTTCCGGACAGGGGATAGCACAGATACGCAGTATTTT
-	TRBJ2-1	-	TRBV14	CASSPTLYNEQFF	TGTGCCAGCAGCCCTACTCTATACAATGAGCAGTTCTTC
-	TRBJ2-5	TRBD2	TRBV19	CASRDRRGANQETQYF	TGTGCCAGTCGCGACCGGCGGGGGGCCAACCAAGAGACCCAGTACTTC
-	TRBJ2-1	-	TRBV14	CASSQLLRGMDEQFF	TGTGCCAGCAGCCAGCTTCTCAGGGGAATGGATGAGCAGTTCTTC
-	TRBJ2-5	TRBD2	TRBV7-3	CASSPRGGGQETQYF	TGTGCCAGCAGCCCGAGGGGCGGGGGCCAAGAGACCCAGTACTTC
-	TRBJ2-7	TRBD1	TRBV7-2	CASSPRADRASYEQYF	TGTGCCAGCAGCCCCAGAGCCGACAGGGCCTCCTACGAGCAGTACTTC
-	TRBJ2-5	TRBD1	TRBV25-1	CASSATGAQRETQYF	TGTGCCAGCAGTGCGACAGGGGCGCAGAGAGAGACCCAGTACTTC
-	TRBJ1-5	TRBD1	TRBV30	CAWTDAGGAPHQPQHF	TGTGCCTGGACCGACGCAGGGGGCGCCCCCCATCAGCCCCAGCATTTT
-	TRBJ2-6	TRBD1	TRBV5-1	CASSTQGAEANVLTF	TGCGCCAGCAGCACACAGGGGGCGGAGGCCAACGTCCTGACTTTC
few	TRBJ2-7	TRBD1	TRBV6-5	CASSYSQGQGYEQYF	TGTGCCAGCAGTTACTCCCAGGGACAGGGTTACGAGCAGTACTTC
-	TRBJ1-4	TRBD1	TRBV11-2	CASSLGTGDFEKLFF	TGTGCCAGCAGCTTAGGGACAGGGGATTTTGAAAAACTGTTTTTT
-	TRBJ2-7	-	TRBV30	CAWERRLYEQYF	TGTGCCTGGGAGCGCCGACTCTACGAGCAGTACTTC
-	TRBJ1-1	-	TRBV7-2	CASSPGHSNTEAFF	TGTGCCAGCAGCCCGGGACACTCAAACACTGAAGCTTTCTTT
-	TRBJ2-2	-	TRBV27	CASSRDTGELFF	TGTGCCAGCAGTCGAGACACCGGGGAGCTGTTTTTT
once	TRBJ1-2	-	TRBV19	CASSISSDYGYTF	TGTGCCAGTAGTATTTCTTCCGACTATGGCTACACCTTC
-	TRBJ2-1	-	TRBV9	CASSVAGRGHYNEQFF	TGTGCCAGCAGCGTAGCGGGCAGGGGCCACTACAATGAGCAGTTCTTC
-	TRBJ2-1	-	TRBV4-1	CASSPQTSSYNEQFF	TGCGCCAGCAGCCCGCAAACGAGCTCCTACAATGAGCAGTTCTTC
-	TRBJ2-2	-	TRBV4-1	CASSQEGKGFGPGELFF	TGCGCCAGCAGCCAAGAAGGGAAGGGGTTTGGCCCCGGGGAGCTGTTTTTT
-	TRBJ2-5	-	TRBV3-1/TRBV3-2	CASSQIARKQETQYF	TGTGCCAGCAGCCAAATCGCCAGGAAACAAGAGACCCAGTACTTC
-	TRBJ1-2	TRBD1	TRBV6-5	CASSWGQGGSGYTF	TGTGCCAGCAGTTGGGGACAGGGAGGGTCTGGCTACACCTTC
-	TRBJ1-2	-	TRBV7-8	CASSFLVGGNYGYTF	TGTGCCAGCAGCTTTCTGGTCGGTGGTAACTATGGCTACACCTTC
-	TRBJ1-1	-	TRBV5-1	CASSFSSQNTEAFF	TGCGCCAGCAGCTTTAGTAGTCAGAACACTGAAGCTTTCTTT
-	TRBJ1-1	-	TRBV9	CASSAKVGQPNTEAFF	TGTGCCAGCAGCGCAAAGGTGGGGCAGCCTAACACTGAAGCTTTCTTT
-	TRBJ2-1	TRBD2	TRBV19	CASSALTSGAYNEQFF	TGTGCCAGTAGTGCCCTCACTAGCGGAGCCTACAATGAGCAGTTCTTC
few	TRBJ1-2	-	TRBV15	CATSRAPGNYGYTF	TGTGCCACCAGCAGAGCCCCGGGGAACTATGGCTACACCTTC
-	TRBJ1-1	-	TRBV6-5	CASNIDRLNTEAFF	TGTGCCAGCAATATCGACAGGCTGAACACTGAAGCTTTCTTT
-	TRBJ1-1	TRBD1	TRBV2	CASSGTGGDAFF	TGTGCCAGCAGTGGGACAGGGGGTGACGCTTTCTTT
once	TRBJ2-1	TRBD1	TRBV5-4	CASSPRTGAINEQFF	TGTGCCAGCAGCCCAAGGACAGGGGCGATCAATGAGCAGTTCTTC